This is a list of T cell receptor beta chains from one sample in a study of cytomegalovirus exposure and HLA in healthy donors. Profiled with immunoSEQ multiplex PCR; TCRdb holds only in-frame clones, not every one. Of about 69,000 clones listed, roughly 74% are singletons. Specimen: PBMCs. Receptors were obtained from a woman in her fifties or sixties in good health and CMV-seropositive. Both conserved end residues are part of each CDR3. The D gene is left open where the match is weak. Only part of the rows carry a size: once, few, many, or a class if the clone is expanded.

>.|TRBJ1-5|once|TRBV5-5
TGTGCCAGCAGCCTACGACAGGTTTTCAATAGCAATCAGCCCCAGCATTTT
CASSLRQVFNSNQPQHF
>.|TRBJ1-5|.|TRBV6-1
TGTGCCAGCAGTGATCAGATCTTTAGCAATCAGCCCCAGCATTTT
CASSDQIFSNQPQHF
>TRBD1|TRBJ1-4|.|TRBV15
TGTGCCACCAGCAGAGATCGGACAGGGGCCGAAAAACTGTTTTTT
CATSRDRTGAEKLFF
>TRBD1|TRBJ2-2|.|TRBV7-9
TGTGCCAGCAGCCTCCGGGACAGGGTTAACACCGGGGAGCTGTTTTTT
CASSLRDRVNTGELFF
>TRBD1|TRBJ2-7|few|TRBV5-1
TGCGCCAGCAGCCCTCTCGGACAGGGGATTTCCTACGAGCAGTACTTC
CASSPLGQGISYEQYF
>TRBD1|TRBJ1-2|few|TRBV6-5
TGTGCCAGCGTAGGGGGCACTAACTATGGCTACACCTTC
CASVGGTNYGYTF
>TRBD2|TRBJ2-7|.|TRBV2
TGTGCCAGCAGCCCCAGGACTAGCGGCCCCTACGAGCAGTACTTC
CASSPRTSGPYEQYF
>TRBD1|TRBJ1-1|few|TRBV10-3
TGTGCCATCAGTGAGGTTGGACAGGGCATCAACACTGAAGCTTTCTTT
CAISEVGQGINTEAFF
>.|TRBJ1-2|.|TRBV11-1
TGTGCCAGCAGCCCCCCAGGAGGCTATGGCTACACCTTC
CASSPPGGYGYTF
>.|TRBJ2-2|.|TRBV6-4
TGTGCCAGCAGTTATGATGCTAACGGGGAGCTGTTTTTT
CASSYDANGELFF
>TRBD1|TRBJ2-7|.|TRBV5-4
TGTGCCAGCAGCTTGCCCTCTCCGGGACAGTCTGGGACCGAGCAGTACTTC
CASSLPSPGQSGTEQYF
>TRBD2|TRBJ2-3|.|TRBV11-2
TGTGCCAGCAGCCCCGGGACTAGCGGACCTAGCACAGATACGCAGTATTTT
CASSPGTSGPSTDTQYF
>TRBD2|TRBJ2-1|.|TRBV10-1
TGCGCCAGCAGTGAGTTGACCAGTACTAGCGGGAGGCAGTTCTTC
CASSELTSTSGRQFF
>.|TRBJ1-6|.|TRBV11-2
TGTGCCAGCAGCTCCCGCCCCGGCGGCGTTAATTCACCCCTCCACTTT
CASSSRPGGVNSPLHF
>.|TRBJ2-5|.|TRBV18
TGTGCCAGCTCACCGACAGTTTTAGAGACCCAGTACTTC
CASSPTVLETQYF
>.|TRBJ1-3|.|TRBV7-8
TGTGCCAGCAGCTTATTTATTAGCTCTGGAAACACCATATATTTT
CASSLFISSGNTIYF
>TRBD1|TRBJ1-4|.|TRBV6-4
TGTGCCAGCAGTGCCTCACCTTTGACAGGGACTAATGAAAAACTGTTTTTT
CASSASPLTGTNEKLFF
>TRBD2|TRBJ2-3|few|TRBV9
TGTGCCAGCAGCGTAGATGCCCGGACTAGCGGGAGGGTTAGCACAGATACGCAGTATTTT
CASSVDARTSGRVSTDTQYF
>TRBD1|TRBJ1-2|.|TRBV29-1
TGCAGCGTCCGGACAGGGGGCGCAGTGGGTGGCTACACCTTC
CSVRTGGAVGGYTF
>.|TRBJ2-7|.|TRBV20-1
TGCAGTGCTTCGCAGACCTACGAGCAGTACTTC
CSASQTYEQYF
>.|TRBJ1-2|once|TRBV18
TGTGCCAGCTCCCAGGACAAGTCTAACTATGGCTACACCTTC
CASSQDKSNYGYTF
>.|TRBJ1-2|.|TRBV5-1
TGCGCCAGCAGCTTGGCCGGAGAGGGGGTAGGCTACACCTTC
CASSLAGEGVGYTF
>.|TRBJ1-2|.|TRBV6-1
TGTGCCAGCAGTGAAATGGTGGCGGGCTATGGCTACACCTTC
CASSEMVAGYGYTF
>.|TRBJ2-1|few|TRBV7-3
TGTGCCAGCAGCTTAACGTCGGGGGAAAGCGATGAGCAGTTCTTC
CASSLTSGESDEQFF
>.|TRBJ2-5|.|TRBV7-2
TGTGCCAGCAGCCCGTTTGAGACCCAGTACTTC
CASSPFETQYF
>.|TRBJ2-3|.|TRBV6-1
TGTGCCAGCACTGCAGGGGTGGAGACAGATACGCAGTATTTT
CASTAGVETDTQYF
>.|TRBJ1-2|once|TRBV19
TGTGCCAGTAGAACCAGGGGAGGGTCCGCTAACTATGGCTACACCTTC
CASRTRGGSANYGYTF
>TRBD1|TRBJ1-2|.|TRBV9
TGTGCCAGCAGCGTGGACCCGGGACAGCTCTATGGCTACACCTTC
CASSVDPGQLYGYTF
>TRBD2|TRBJ2-1|.|TRBV11-2
TGTGCCAGCAGCCCTCTACGGACTAGCGTCAATGAGCAGTTCTTC
CASSPLRTSVNEQFF
>.|TRBJ1-3|.|TRBV18
TGTGCCAGCTCAACCCAGGAGGGCTCTGGAAACACCATATATTTT
CASSTQEGSGNTIYF
>.|TRBJ1-6|.|TRBV7-2
TGTGCCAGCAGCTCGAGCAGGGAATCACCCCTCCACTTT
CASSSSRESPLHF
>TRBD2|TRBJ2-1|.|TRBV5-1
TGCGCCAGCAGGGTGGGGCTTCCCGGACTAGCGGGGGGTCAGTTCTTC
CASRVGLPGLAGGQFF
>.|TRBJ1-3|.|TRBV5-8
TGTGCCAGCAGCTTAAACAGCCCACTTTACTTCTCTGGAAACACCATATATTTT
CASSLNSPLYFSGNTIYF
>.|TRBJ1-6|.|TRBV18
TGTGCCAGCTCACCGGGGGGGATCTCACCCCTCCACTTT
CASSPGGISPLHF
>.|TRBJ1-1|.|TRBV5-4
TGTGCCAGCAGCTTGGGGGACATGATGAACACTGAAGCTTTCTTT
CASSLGDMMNTEAFF
>TRBD2|TRBJ2-5|.|TRBV7-9
TGTGCCATCAAGAGAGTTGCTAGCGGGCGATGGGAGACCCAGTACTTC
CAIKRVASGRWETQYF
>.|TRBJ1-2|.|TRBV11-2
TGTGCCAGCAGCTTAGTTCGAGGAGGCTACACCTTC
CASSLVRGGYTF